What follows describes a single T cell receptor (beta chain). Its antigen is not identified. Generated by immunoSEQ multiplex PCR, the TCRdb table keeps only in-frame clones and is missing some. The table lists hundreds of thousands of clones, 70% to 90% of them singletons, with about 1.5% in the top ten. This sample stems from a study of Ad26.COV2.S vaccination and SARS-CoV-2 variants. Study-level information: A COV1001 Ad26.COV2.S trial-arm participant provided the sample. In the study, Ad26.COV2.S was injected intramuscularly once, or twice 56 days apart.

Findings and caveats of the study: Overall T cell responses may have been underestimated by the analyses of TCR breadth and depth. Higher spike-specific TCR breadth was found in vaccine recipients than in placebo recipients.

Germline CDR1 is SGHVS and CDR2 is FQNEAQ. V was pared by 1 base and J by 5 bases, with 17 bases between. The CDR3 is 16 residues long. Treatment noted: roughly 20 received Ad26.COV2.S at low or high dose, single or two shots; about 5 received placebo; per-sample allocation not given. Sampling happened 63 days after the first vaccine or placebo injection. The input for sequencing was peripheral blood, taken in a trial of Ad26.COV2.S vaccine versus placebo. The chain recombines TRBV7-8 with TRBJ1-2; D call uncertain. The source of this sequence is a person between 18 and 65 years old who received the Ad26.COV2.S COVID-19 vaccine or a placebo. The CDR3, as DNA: TGTGCCAGCAGCTTAGACGGGCCCGGGAAACTATATGGCTACACCTTC. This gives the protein CASSLDGPGKLYGYTF.